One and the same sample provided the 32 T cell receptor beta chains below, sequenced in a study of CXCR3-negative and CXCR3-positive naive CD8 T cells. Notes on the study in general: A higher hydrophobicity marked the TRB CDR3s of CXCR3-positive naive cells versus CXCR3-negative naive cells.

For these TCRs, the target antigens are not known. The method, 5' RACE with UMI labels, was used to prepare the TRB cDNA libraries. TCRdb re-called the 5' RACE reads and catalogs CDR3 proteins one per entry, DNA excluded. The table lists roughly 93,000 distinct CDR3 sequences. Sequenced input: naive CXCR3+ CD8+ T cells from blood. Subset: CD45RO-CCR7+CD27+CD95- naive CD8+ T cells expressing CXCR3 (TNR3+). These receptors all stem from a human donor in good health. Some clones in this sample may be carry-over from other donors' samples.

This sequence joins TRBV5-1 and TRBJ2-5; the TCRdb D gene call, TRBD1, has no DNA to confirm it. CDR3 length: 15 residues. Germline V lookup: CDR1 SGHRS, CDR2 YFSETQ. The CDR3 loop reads CASSLAGTGLETQYF.

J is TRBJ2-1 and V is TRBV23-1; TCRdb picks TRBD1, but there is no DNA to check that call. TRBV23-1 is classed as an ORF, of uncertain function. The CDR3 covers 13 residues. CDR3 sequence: CASSQGDYNEQFF.

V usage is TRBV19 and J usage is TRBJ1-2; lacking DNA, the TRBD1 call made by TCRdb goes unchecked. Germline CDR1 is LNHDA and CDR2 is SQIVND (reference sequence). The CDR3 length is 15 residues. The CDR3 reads CASSRRDGGWHGYTF.

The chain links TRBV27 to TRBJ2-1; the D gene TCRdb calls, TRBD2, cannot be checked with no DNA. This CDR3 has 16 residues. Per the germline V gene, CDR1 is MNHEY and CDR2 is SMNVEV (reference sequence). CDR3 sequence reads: CASSLFGGGPYNEQFF.

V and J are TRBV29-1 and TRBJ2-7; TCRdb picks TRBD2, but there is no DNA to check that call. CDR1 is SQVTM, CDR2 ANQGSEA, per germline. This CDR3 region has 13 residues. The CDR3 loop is CSVAGGLSYEQYF.

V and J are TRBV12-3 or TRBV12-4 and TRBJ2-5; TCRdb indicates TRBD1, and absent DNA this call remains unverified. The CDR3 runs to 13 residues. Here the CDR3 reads CASSPGQLPPPYF.

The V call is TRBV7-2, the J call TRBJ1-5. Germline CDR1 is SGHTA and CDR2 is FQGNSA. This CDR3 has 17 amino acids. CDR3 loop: CASSPDRSVGSVQPQHF. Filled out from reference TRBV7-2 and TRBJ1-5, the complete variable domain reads GAGVSQSPSNKVTEKGKDVELRCDPISGHTALYWYRQSLGQGLEFLIYFQGNSAPDKSGLPSDRFSAERTGGSVSTLTIQRTQQEDSAVYLCASSPDRSVGSVQPQHFGDGTRLSIL.

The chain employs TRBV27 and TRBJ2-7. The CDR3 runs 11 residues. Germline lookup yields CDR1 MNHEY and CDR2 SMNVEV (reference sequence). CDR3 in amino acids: CASKAGTEQYF.

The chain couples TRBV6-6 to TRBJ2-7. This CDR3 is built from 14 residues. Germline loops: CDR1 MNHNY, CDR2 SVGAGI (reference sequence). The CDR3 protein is CASSYPGSIYEQYF.

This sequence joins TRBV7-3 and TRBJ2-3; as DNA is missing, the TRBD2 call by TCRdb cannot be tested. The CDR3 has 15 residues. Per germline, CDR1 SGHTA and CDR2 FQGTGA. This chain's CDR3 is CASRGETSDPDTQYF. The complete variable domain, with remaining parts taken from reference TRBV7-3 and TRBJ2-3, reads GAGVSQTPSNKVTEKGKYVELRCDPISGHTALYWYRQSLGQGPEFLIYFQGTGAADDSGLPNDRFFAVRPEGSVSTLKIQRTERGDSAVYLCASRGETSDPDTQYFGPGTRLTVL.

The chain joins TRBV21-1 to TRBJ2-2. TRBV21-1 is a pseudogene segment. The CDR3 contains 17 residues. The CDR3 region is CASSKMSFLGGTGELFF.

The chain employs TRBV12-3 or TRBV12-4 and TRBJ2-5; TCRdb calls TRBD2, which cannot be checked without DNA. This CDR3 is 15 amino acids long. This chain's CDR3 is CASSFATSGKETQYF.

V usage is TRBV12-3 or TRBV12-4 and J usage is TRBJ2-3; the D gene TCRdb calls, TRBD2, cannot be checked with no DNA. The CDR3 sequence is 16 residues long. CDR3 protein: CASSFHAGGGTDTQYF.

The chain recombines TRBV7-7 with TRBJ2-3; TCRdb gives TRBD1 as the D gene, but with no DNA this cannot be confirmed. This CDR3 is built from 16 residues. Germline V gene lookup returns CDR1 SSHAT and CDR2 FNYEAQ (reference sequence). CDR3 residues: CASSLDVGGPGDTQYF. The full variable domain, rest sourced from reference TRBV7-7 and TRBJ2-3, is GAGVSQSPRYKVTKRGQDVTLRCDPISSHATLYWYQQALGQGPEFLTYFNYEAQPDKSGLPSDRFSAERPEGSISTLTIQRTEQRDSAMYRCASSLDVGGPGDTQYFGPGTRLTVL.

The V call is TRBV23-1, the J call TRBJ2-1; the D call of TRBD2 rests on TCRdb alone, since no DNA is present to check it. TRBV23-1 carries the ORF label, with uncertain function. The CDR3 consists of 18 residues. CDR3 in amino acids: CASSRSNKAGVSYNEQFF.

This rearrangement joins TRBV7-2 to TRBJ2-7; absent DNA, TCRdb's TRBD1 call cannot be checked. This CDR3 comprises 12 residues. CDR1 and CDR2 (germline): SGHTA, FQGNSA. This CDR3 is CASSPPVNEQYF. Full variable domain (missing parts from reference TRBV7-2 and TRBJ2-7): GAGVSQSPSNKVTEKGKDVELRCDPISGHTALYWYRQSLGQGLEFLIYFQGNSAPDKSGLPSDRFSAERTGGSVSTLTIQRTQQEDSAVYLCASSPPVNEQYFGPGTRLTVT.

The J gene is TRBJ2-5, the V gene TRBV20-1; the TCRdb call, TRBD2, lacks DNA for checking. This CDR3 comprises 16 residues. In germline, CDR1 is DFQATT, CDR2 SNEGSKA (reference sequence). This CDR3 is CSARAPREERQETQYF.

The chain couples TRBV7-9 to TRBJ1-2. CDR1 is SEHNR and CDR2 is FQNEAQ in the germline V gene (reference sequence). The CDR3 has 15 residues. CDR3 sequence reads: CASSLGVMGGYGYTF.

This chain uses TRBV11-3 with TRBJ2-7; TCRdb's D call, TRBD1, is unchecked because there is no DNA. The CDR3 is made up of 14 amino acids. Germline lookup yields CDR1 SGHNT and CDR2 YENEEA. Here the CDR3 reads CASSRRQGINEQYF.

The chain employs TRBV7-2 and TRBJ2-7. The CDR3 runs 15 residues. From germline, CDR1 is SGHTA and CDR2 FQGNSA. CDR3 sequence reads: CASSLISAGSYEQHF.

CDR3 sequence reads: CASSPQSATNEKLFF. The rearrangement links TRBV4-2 to TRBJ1-4. The CDR3 is 15 residues long. The germline V gene has CDR1 LGHNA and CDR2 YNFKEQ.

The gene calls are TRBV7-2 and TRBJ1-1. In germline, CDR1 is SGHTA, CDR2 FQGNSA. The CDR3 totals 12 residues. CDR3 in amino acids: CASIEVFHEAFF.

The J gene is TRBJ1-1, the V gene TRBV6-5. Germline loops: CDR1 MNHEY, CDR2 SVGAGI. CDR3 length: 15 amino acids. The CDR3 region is CASSLLGAEGAEAFF.

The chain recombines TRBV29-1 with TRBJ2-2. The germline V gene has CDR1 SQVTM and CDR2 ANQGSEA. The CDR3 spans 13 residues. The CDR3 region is CSVEAGNTGELFF.

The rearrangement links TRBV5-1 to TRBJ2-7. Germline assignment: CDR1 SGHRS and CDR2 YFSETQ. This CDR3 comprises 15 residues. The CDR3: CASSLAVDLSYEQYF.

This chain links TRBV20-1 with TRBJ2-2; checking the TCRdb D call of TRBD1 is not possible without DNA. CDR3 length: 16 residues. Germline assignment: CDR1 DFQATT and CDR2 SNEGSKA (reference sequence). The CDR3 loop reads CSARSLGGPDTGELFF.

The CDR3 region is CSAWDRDSNQPQHF. The chain combines TRBV20-1 with TRBJ1-5; TCRdb reports TRBD1, a call that lacks DNA to check it against. CDR1 and CDR2 from the germline V gene are DFQATT and SNEGSKA (reference sequence). CDR3 length: 14 residues.

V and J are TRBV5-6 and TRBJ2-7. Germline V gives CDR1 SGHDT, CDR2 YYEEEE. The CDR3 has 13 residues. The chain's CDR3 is CASSTRQYYEQYF.

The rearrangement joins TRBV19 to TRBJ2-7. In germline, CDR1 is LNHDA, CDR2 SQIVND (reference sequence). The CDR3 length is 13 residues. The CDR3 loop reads CASSIGLAYEQYF.

This CDR3 is CASSQDELPEANYGYTF. The genes are TRBV4-3 and TRBJ1-2. Germline lookup yields CDR1 LGHNA and CDR2 YSLEER. This CDR3 is built from 17 residues.

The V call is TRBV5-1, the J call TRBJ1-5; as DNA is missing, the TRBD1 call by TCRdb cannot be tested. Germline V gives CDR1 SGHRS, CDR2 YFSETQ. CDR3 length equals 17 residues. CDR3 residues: CASSPVEVGGINQPQHF. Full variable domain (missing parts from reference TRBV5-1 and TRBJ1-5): KAGVTQTPRYLIKTRGQQVTLSCSPISGHRSVSWYQQTPGQGLQFLFEYFSETQRNKGNFPGRFSGRQFSNSRSEMNVSTLELGDSALYLCASSPVEVGGINQPQHFGDGTRLSIL.

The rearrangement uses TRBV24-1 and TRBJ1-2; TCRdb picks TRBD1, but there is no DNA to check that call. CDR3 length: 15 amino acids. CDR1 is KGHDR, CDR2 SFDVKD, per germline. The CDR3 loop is CAASDFTGGADGYTF.